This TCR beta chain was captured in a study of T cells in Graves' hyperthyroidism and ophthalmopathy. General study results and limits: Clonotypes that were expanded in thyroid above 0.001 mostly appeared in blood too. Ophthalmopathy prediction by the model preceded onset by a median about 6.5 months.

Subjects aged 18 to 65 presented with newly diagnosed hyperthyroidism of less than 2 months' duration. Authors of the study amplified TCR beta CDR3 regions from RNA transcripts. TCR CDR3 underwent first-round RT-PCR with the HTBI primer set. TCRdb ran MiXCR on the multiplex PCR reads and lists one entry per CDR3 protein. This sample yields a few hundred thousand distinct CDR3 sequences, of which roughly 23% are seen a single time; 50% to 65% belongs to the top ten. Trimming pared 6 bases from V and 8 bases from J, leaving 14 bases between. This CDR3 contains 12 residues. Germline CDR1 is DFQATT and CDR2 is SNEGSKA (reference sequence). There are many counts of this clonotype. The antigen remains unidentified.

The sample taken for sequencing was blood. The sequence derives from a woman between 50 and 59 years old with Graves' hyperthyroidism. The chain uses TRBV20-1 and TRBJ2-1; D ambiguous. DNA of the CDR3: TGCAGTGCCCCCGGCGGTAGATATGAGCAGTTCTTC. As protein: CSAPGGRYEQFF.